This entry lists 24 T cell receptor beta chains sequenced from one sample in a study of blood T cell repertoires in COVID-19 (dated by TCRdb to the early 2020s). Libraries were made using the immunoSEQ multiplex PCR assay. The table comes from immuneACCESS by way of TCRdb, which keeps in-frame sequences with V and J called. Part of the clones is missing from these tables; in studies checked, under half for an unresolved V gene and the rest for unknown reasons. The sample table lists about 83,000 clones, over 85% of them with a count of one. The leading ten clones occupy roughly 15% of the sample. Sequenced: peripheral blood. Source of these receptors: a woman of 80 years or more with active or convalescent COVID-19.

The V call is TRBV7-2, the J call TRBJ1-1; no firm D call. V was clipped by 3 bases and J by 4 bases, with 15 bases between them. The germline V gene has CDR1 SGHTA and CDR2 FQGNSA. The CDR3 spans 15 residues. The DNA of the CDR3 is TGTGCCAGCAGCTTTTCTCTCCAGATAAGCACTGAAGCTTTCTTT. Residues: CASSFSLQISTEAFF.

This rearrangement joins TRBV5-1 to TRBJ2-7; 7 bases are shared with TRBD1. Germline CDR1 SGHRS, CDR2 YFSETQ. CDR3 length: 13 residues. V lost 3 bases and J lost 2; bases outside the gene matches: 2. The CDR3 DNA sequence: TGCGCCAGCAGCTCCGGGACAGCCTACGAGCAGTACTTC. It encodes CASSSGTAYEQYF.

This chain uses TRBV27 with TRBJ2-5; D not certain. CDR1 and CDR2 (germline): MNHEY, SMNVEV (reference sequence). The CDR3 loop spans 13 amino acids. Trimming left V 6 bases short and J 5 bases short, with 13 bases between. The CDR3 nucleotides read TGTGCCAGCAGCCGAAGTGTCAGGGAGACCCAGTACTTC. Encoded protein: CASSRSVRETQYF.

Of note for this clone: Other nucleotide sequences in the sample specify the same CDR3. This sequence joins TRBV10-3 and TRBJ1-2; 12 bases line up with TRBD1. The V and J ends lost 0 bases and 5 bases, in that order; junction bases with no gene match: 1. The CDR3 extends over 15 amino acids. From germline, CDR1 is ENHRY and CDR2 SYGVKD. CDR3 protein: CAISESGQGAYGYTF. Written as DNA, the CDR3 is TGTGCCATCAGTGAGTCGGGACAGGGGGCTTATGGCTACACCTTC.

The rearrangement links TRBV6-6 to TRBJ2-3, with 9 bases matching TRBD2. The CDR3 is made up of 15 amino acids. The V gene end was trimmed by 4 bases and the J gene end by 2 bases; junction bases not matched to a gene: 4. The germline V gene has CDR1 MNHNY and CDR2 SVGAGI (reference sequence). CDR3: CASSSLAGTTDTQYF. CDR3 nucleotides: TGTGCCAGCAGTTCCCTAGCGGGGACCACAGATACGCAGTATTTT.

This chain links TRBV7-2 with TRBJ1-4, with 8 bases fitting TRBD1. This CDR3 has 15 amino acids. Germline V gene lookup returns CDR1 SGHTA and CDR2 FQGNSA. V lost 4 bases and J lost 13; bases outside the gene matches: 14. The CDR3 is CASSSPTGVEPGLFF. As DNA, the CDR3 is TGTGCCAGCAGCTCCCCGACAGGGGTGGAACCGGGACTGTTTTTT.

This clone was counted a few times. The chain is built from TRBV9 and TRBJ1-2; TRBD1 aligns across 7 bases. Germline assignment: CDR1 SGDLS and CDR2 YYNGEE. There are 12 residues in the CDR3. J gave up 7 bases and V 3 bases, and 3 bases lay outside the gene matches. The CDR3: CASSARDSGYTF. DNA of the CDR3: TGTGCCAGCAGCGCCCGGGACAGTGGCTACACCTTC. Full variable domain (outside the CDR3, taken from reference TRBV9 and TRBJ1-2): DSGVTQTPKHLITATGQRVTLRCSPRSGDLSVYWYQQSLDQGLQFLIQYYNGEERAKGNILERFSAQQFPDLHSELNLSSLELGDSALYFCASSARDSGYTFGSGTRLTVV.

This chain uses TRBV21-1 with TRBJ1-3; the table's TRBD1 call for D was not verified on the DNA. TRBV21-1 is given as a pseudogene. The CDR3 is 13 residues long. CDR3 DNA: TGTGCCAACCTATTCGACAGTCGAAACACCATATATTTT. Its translation is CANLFDSRNTIYF.

The V and J genes are TRBV19 and TRBJ2-3, with D possibly TRBD2 on 6 matching bases. The CDR3 length is 15 residues. Germline V lookup: CDR1 LNHDA, CDR2 SQIVND (reference sequence). Trimming stripped 5 bases from V and 3 bases from J, with 15 bases between. The CDR3: CASSGRSGGTDTQYF. For the CDR3, the DNA is TGTGCCAGTAGTGGGAGGAGCGGAGGAACAGATACGCAGTATTTT.

The genes are TRBV27 and TRBJ1-2, with 12 bases identical to TRBD1. Germline lookup yields CDR1 MNHEY and CDR2 SMNVEV (reference sequence). V lost 4 bases and J lost 6; bases outside the gene matches: 12. CDR3 size: 17 residues. CDR3 amino acids: CASSSAGTGGKKNGYTF. Written as DNA, the CDR3 is TGTGCCAGCAGTTCGGCCGGGACAGGGGGCAAGAAAAATGGCTACACCTTC.

This chain joins TRBV19 and TRBJ1-4, with D perhaps matching TRBD1 (5 bases). Germline CDR1 reads LNHDA; CDR2 reads SQIVND (reference sequence). The CDR3 loop spans 13 amino acids. V gave up 7 bases and J gave up 8 bases, with 14 bases separating them. CDR3 in amino acids: CASMVAGNEKLFF. The CDR3, as DNA: TGTGCCAGTATGGTAGCAGGGAACGAAAAACTGTTTTTT.

This chain connects TRBV6-1 to TRBJ1-5; D gene ambiguous. With 0 bases removed from V and 6 bases from J, the gap between germline ends came to 6 bases. This CDR3 spans 13 amino acids. Looked up from germline, CDR1 is MNHNS and CDR2 is SASEGT. The CDR3 DNA sequence: TGTGCCAGCAGTGAAGCTCGGGTTCAGCCCCAGCATTTT. Its translation is CASSEARVQPQHF.

V and J are TRBV7-3 and TRBJ1-3, with D possibly matching TRBD1 (5 bases). From germline, CDR1 is SGHTA and CDR2 FQGTGA. V was cut by 3 bases and J by 4 bases, with 10 bases left in between. CDR3 length: 14 residues. The CDR3 protein is CASSFGGAGNTIYF. The DNA of the CDR3 is TGTGCCAGCAGCTTCGGGGGAGCAGGAAACACCATATATTTT.

J is TRBJ1-2 and V is TRBV5-4; 11 bases line up with TRBD1. The CDR3 contains 17 residues. The ends lost 4 bases at V and 6 bases at J; junction bases unmatched: 14. Germline V CDR1 and CDR2: SGHNT, YYREEE (reference sequence). As DNA, the CDR3 is TGTGCCAGCAGCCCGGGGGGGACAGGGGGTTCCCGTCATGGCTACACCTTC. This sequence encodes CASSPGGTGGSRHGYTF.

V and J are TRBV3-1 (or the pseudogene TRBV3-2) and TRBJ2-5, with D unclear. Between the trimmed V and J ends, which lost 0 bases and 2 bases, there was a span of 10 bases. The CDR3 consists of 15 residues. CDR1 LGHDT and CDR2 YNNKEL come from the germline V gene (reference sequence). The CDR3 region is CASSQDWAPQETQYF. The CDR3 DNA follows: TGTGCCAGCAGCCAAGATTGGGCCCCTCAAGAGACCCAGTACTTC.

This chain joins TRBV13 and TRBJ1-5; D gene uncertain. Germline CDR1 and CDR2: PRHDT and FYEKMQ (reference sequence). This CDR3 is 14 amino acids long. V dropped 2 bases and J dropped 3 bases, with 8 bases sitting between them. The CDR3 reads CASSLRSINQPQHF. The CDR3, as DNA: TGTGCCAGCAGCTTACGGAGTATCAATCAGCCCCAGCATTTT.

The chain couples TRBV25-1 to TRBJ1-4; D unclear. The CDR3 runs 12 residues. Trimming stripped 10 bases from V and 5 bases from J, with 11 bases between. Per germline, CDR1 MGHDK and CDR2 SYGVNS. CDR3 protein: CATTGPNEKLFF. CDR3 coding DNA: TGTGCCACCACGGGTCCCAATGAAAAACTGTTTTTT.

J is TRBJ1-5 and V is TRBV4-3; D gene unclear. This CDR3 contains 14 residues. The germline V gene encodes CDR1 LGHNA and CDR2 YSLEER. The V end was cut by 4 bases, the J end by 6 bases, with 13 bases between. CDR3 residues: CASSPRGSSQPQHF. In nucleotides, the CDR3 is TGCGCCAGCAGCCCCCGTGGGAGTAGTCAGCCCCAGCATTTT.

This clone was observed once. The chain joins TRBV9 to TRBJ1-1, with 8 bases lining up with TRBD1. The ends lost 1 base at V and 4 bases at J; junction bases unmatched: 3. This CDR3 region has 14 residues. CDR1 is SGDLS and CDR2 is YYNGEE in the germline V gene. The CDR3 reads CASSVQGASTEAFF. CDR3 nucleotides: TGTGCCAGCAGCGTACAGGGGGCAAGCACTGAAGCTTTCTTT.

As DNA, the CDR3 is TGTGCCAGCAGCCAACAGGGATATAATTCACCCCTCCACTTT. Its translation: CASSQQGYNSPLHF. The chain recombines TRBV27 with TRBJ1-6; D might be TRBD1 (6 bases). V gave up 6 bases and J gave up 4 bases, with 10 bases separating them. The germline V gene encodes CDR1 MNHEY and CDR2 SMNVEV (reference sequence). This CDR3 has 14 amino acids.

The J gene is TRBJ2-7, the V gene TRBV11-2; 9 bases fit TRBD2. Germline trimming cut 5 bases from V and 7 bases from J; bases unmatched to any gene: 12. The CDR3 has 15 residues. CDR1 and CDR2 from the germline V gene are SGHAT and FQNNGV. The CDR3 coding sequence is TGTGCCAGCAGCCGCCGACTAGCGGATTTCCAGGAGCAGTACTTC. Protein: CASSRRLADFQEQYF. The full variable domain, its missing parts supplied by reference TRBV11-2 and TRBJ2-7, is EAGVAQSPRYKIIEKRQSVAFWCNPISGHATLYWYQQILGQGPKLLIQFQNNGVVDDSQLPKDRFSAERLKGVDSTLKIQPAKLEDSAVYLCASSRRLADFQEQYFGPGTRLTVT.

This clone appeared once. The rearrangement joins TRBV12-3 or TRBV12-4 to TRBJ1-1, with D unclear. The CDR3 covers 13 residues. Trimming took 3 bases from V and 1 from J, leaving 6 bases between them. CDR3 sequence (DNA): TGTGCCAGCAGTTTTAGCGGGAACACTGAAGCTTTCTTT. As protein: CASSFSGNTEAFF.

J is TRBJ2-3 and V is TRBV3-1 (or the pseudogene TRBV3-2), with 11 bases aligning to TRBD2. CDR1 LGHDT and CDR2 YNNKEL come from the germline V gene (reference sequence). V gave up 3 bases and J gave up 2 bases; unmatched junction bases: 4. The CDR3 covers 16 residues. CDR3 nucleotides: TGTGCCAGCAGCCAGGCTAGCGGGGGGCCCACAGATACGCAGTATTTT. Translated, it gives CASSQASGGPTDTQYF.

This clone has a single count. The chain joins TRBV7-2 to TRBJ1-5; D might be TRBD1 (5 bases). The CDR3 totals 14 residues. V was clipped by 3 bases and J by 7 bases, with 13 bases between them. From germline, CDR1 is SGHTA and CDR2 FQGNSA. For the CDR3, the DNA is TGTGCCAGCAGCTTTACGCAGGGAAGCCAGCCCCAGCATTTT. Residues: CASSFTQGSQPQHF.